A selection of T cell receptor beta chains follows, all from one sample in a study of CD8 T cells in ankylosing spondylitis. TCRdb re-called the 5' RACE reads through MiXCR, storing one row per CDR3 protein. Of 450,000 to 550,000 distinct CDR3 sequences in the sample, approximately 5.3% were seen once. Sequenced sample: blood, either unsorted or a sorted T cell fraction (not recorded which). The receptors shown here come from a male donor with ankylosing spondylitis. The CDR3 runs from the conserved cysteine through the conserved F or W. D genes are given only for firm matches. Clone size is given for some rows only: seen once, a few or many times, or a class if the clone is expanded.

v_call,d_call,clone_size,j_call,cdr3_aa,cdr3_nt
TRBV20-1,.,many,TRBJ1-4,CSARDQQGTNEKLFF,TGCAGTGCTAGAGATCAGCAGGGGACTAATGAAAAACTGTTTTTT
TRBV5-8,.,.,TRBJ2-1,CASSRGQTLYEQFF,TGTGCCAGCAGCCGCGGACAGACTTTGTATGAGCAGTTCTTC
TRBV5-1,TRBD1,.,TRBJ1-4,CASSPGQGGLFF,TGCGCCAGCAGCCCTGGACAGGGCGGACTGTTTTTT
TRBV11-2,TRBD2,many,TRBJ2-7,CASRKVAGGVGSYEQYF,TGTGCCAGCAGGAAGGTAGCGGGAGGGGTAGGCTCCTACGAGCAGTACTTC
TRBV7-2,TRBD2,many,TRBJ2-1,CASSLATIAGGPYEQFF,TGTGCCAGCAGCTTAGCAACGATAGCGGGAGGGCCCTATGAGCAGTTCTTC
TRBV7-2,.,many,TRBJ2-2,CASSFSQNTGELFF,TGTGCCAGCAGCTTCTCCCAGAACACCGGGGAGCTGTTTTTT
TRBV28,TRBD2,many,TRBJ2-2,CASSLWLTSGRGDTGELFF,TGTGCCAGCAGTTTATGGTTGACTAGCGGGAGAGGAGACACCGGGGAGCTGTTTTTT
TRBV5-1,.,few,TRBJ2-3,CASSRDLFADTQYF,TGCGCCAGCAGCAGGGACTTGTTCGCGGATACGCAGTATTTT
TRBV7-2,.,many,TRBJ1-1,CASSLFRGTTEAFF,TGTGCCAGCAGCTTATTCCGGGGAACGACTGAAGCTTTCTTT
TRBV28,.,many,TRBJ2-5,CASSPLEGRQETQYF,TGTGCCAGCAGTCCCCTGGAGGGGAGGCAAGAGACCCAGTACTTC
TRBV7-2,.,.,TRBJ1-3,CASSLSWGAGNTIYF,TGTGCCAGCAGCTTAAGTTGGGGTGCAGGAAACACCATATATTTT
TRBV20-1,.,many,TRBJ1-4,CSLKVATNEKLFF,TGCAGTTTGAAGGTTGCAACTAATGAAAAACTGTTTTTT
TRBV5-1,.,many,TRBJ2-2,CASSARGDTGELFF,TGCGCCAGCAGCGCTAGGGGTGACACCGGGGAGCTGTTTTTT
TRBV20-1,.,many,TRBJ1-2,CSASQDNYGYTF,TGCAGTGCTAGTCAGGATAACTATGGCTACACCTTC
TRBV29-1,TRBD1,many,TRBJ1-2,CSVRTGEGYGYTF,TGCAGCGTTAGGACAGGGGAAGGATATGGCTACACCTTC
TRBV12-3/TRBV12-4,.,many,TRBJ1-5,CASSQLYGTYQPQHF,TGTGCCAGCAGTCAACTGTATGGGACATATCAGCCCCAGCATTTT
TRBV25-1,.,few,TRBJ1-2,CASRGGNSGYTF,TGTGCCAGCAGGGGGGGGAATAGCGGCTACACCTTC